The rows below give T cell receptor beta chains drawn from one sample of a study of T cells in Graves' hyperthyroidism and ophthalmopathy. TCRdb ran MiXCR on the multiplex PCR reads and lists one entry per CDR3 protein. The table has 300,000 to 500,000 distinct CDR3 sequences, more than 12% seen once; the top ten hold approximately 29%. Input material: blood. These receptors all come from a man aged 45 to 65 with Graves' ophthalmopathy. The CDR3 runs from the conserved cysteine through the conserved F or W.

j_call v_call cdr3_length cdr3_aa
TRBJ2-3 TRBV9 15 CASSVGGRGTDTQYF
TRBJ2-7 TRBV28 15 CASKPGTQVIYEQYF
TRBJ2-5 TRBV20-1 12 CSANSWEETQYF
TRBJ2-5 TRBV7-9 14 CASSLRQLQETQYF
TRBJ2-1 TRBV5-1 15 CASSLRDLTYNEQFF
TRBJ2-4 TRBV2 13 CASRGVAKNIQYF
TRBJ1-6 TRBV27 16 CASSTVSRGPRSPLHF
TRBJ2-1 TRBV9 15 CASSVSSGTPSEQFF
TRBJ2-3 TRBV7-2 18 CASSLRGMGAGVSDTQYF
TRBJ1-2 TRBV29-1 12 CSAAWGLYGYTF
TRBJ2-7 TRBV5-1 16 CASSPLTSENSYEQYF
TRBJ2-1 TRBV4-2 17 CASSQEIAGSGSVEQFF
TRBJ2-1 TRBV5-1 13 CASSFGGNNEQFF
TRBJ2-1 TRBV2 14 CASRIDSLYNEQFF
TRBJ1-1 TRBV6-1 13 CASITGVRTEAFF
TRBJ2-7 TRBV9 16 CASSRSGQRTYYEQYF